The 2 T cell receptor beta chains in this list originate from one sample, sequenced in a study of blood T cell repertoires in COVID-19. Sequenced by immunoSEQ multiplex PCR; TCRdb stores in-frame clones only, minus some. The sample holds about 250,000 clones, roughly nine tenths seen once. Material for sequencing was peripheral blood. The receptors here all came from a woman between 40 and 55 years old who had recovered from COVID-19.

The chain links TRBV27 to TRBJ1-4; D is perhaps TRBD1 (6 bases). Germline assignment: CDR1 MNHEY and CDR2 SMNVEV (reference sequence). The ends were cut back, 6 bases at V and 9 bases at J, with 20 bases in the middle. The CDR3 is 15 residues long. The CDR3: CASRPNRVVRQKLFF. The CDR3 nucleotides are TGTGCCAGCAGGCCAAACAGGGTTGTTCGGCAAAAACTGTTTTTT. The full variable domain, completed using reference TRBV27 and TRBJ1-4, is EAQVTQNPRYLITVTGKKLTVTCSQNMNHEYMSWYRQDPGLGLRQIYYSMNVEVTDKGDVPEGYKVSRKEKRNFPLILESPSPNQTSLYFCASRPNRVVRQKLFFGSGTQLSVL.

The gene calls are TRBV19 and TRBJ1-5; maybe TRBD1 (6 bases). Germline values: CDR1 LNHDA, CDR2 SQIVND (reference sequence). The germline V and J ends were trimmed by 4 bases and 2 bases, with 12 bases remaining between them. CDR3 size: 15 residues. This chain's CDR3 is CASSTQGIGNQPQHF. The CDR3 bases are TGTGCCAGTAGTACCCAGGGGATCGGCAATCAGCCCCAGCATTTT.